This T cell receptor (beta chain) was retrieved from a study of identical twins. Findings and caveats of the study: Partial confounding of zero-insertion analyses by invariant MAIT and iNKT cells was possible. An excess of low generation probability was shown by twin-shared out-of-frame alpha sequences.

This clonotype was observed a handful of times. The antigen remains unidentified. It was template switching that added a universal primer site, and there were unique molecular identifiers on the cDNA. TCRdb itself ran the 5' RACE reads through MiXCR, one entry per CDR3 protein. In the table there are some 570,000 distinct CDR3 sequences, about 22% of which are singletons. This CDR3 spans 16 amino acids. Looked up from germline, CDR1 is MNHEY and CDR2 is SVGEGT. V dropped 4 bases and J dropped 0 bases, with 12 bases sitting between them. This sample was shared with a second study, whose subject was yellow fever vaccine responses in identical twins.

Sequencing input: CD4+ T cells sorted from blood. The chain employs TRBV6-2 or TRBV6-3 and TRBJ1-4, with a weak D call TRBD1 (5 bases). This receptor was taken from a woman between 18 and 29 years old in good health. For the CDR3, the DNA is TGTGCCAGCAGTTCCGACAGAGTTGCAACTAATGAAAAACTGTTTTTT. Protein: CASSSDRVATNEKLFF.